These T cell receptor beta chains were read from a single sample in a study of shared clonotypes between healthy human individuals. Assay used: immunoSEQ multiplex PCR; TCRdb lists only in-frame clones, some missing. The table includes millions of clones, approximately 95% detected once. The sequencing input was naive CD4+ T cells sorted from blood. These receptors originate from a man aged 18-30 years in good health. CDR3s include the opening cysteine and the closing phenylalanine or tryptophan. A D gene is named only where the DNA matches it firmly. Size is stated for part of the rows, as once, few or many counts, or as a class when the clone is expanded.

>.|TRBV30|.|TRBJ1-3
TGTGCCTGGAATCGGAGGCAGTCTTCTCCCGGGGACTCTGGAAACACCATATATTTT
CAWNRRQSSPGDSGNTIYF
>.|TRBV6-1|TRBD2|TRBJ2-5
TGTGCCAGCAGTGTAGCGGGGGGGCAGGAGACCCAGTACTTC
CASSVAGGQETQYF
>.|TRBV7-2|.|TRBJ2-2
TGTGCCAGCAGCTACAGGGTAACCGGGGAGCTGTTTTTT
CASSYRVTGELFF
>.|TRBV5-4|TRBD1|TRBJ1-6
TGTGCCAGCAGCTTGGGGGACAGAGATTCACCCCTCCACTTT
CASSLGDRDSPLHF
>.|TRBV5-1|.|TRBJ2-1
TGCGCCAGCAGCCGTCTGGGTAGTTCCTCCTACAATGAGCAGTTCTTC
CASSRLGSSSYNEQFF
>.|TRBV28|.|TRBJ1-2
TGTGCCAGCAGTTTGAGTCTAGGAGTCTATGGCTACACCTTC
CASSLSLGVYGYTF
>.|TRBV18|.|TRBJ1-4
TGTGCCAGCTCACCATGGACGCTTGCAACTAATGAAAAACTGTTTTTT
CASSPWTLATNEKLFF
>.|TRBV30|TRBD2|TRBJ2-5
TGTGCCTGGAGTGTAGCGGGGGGGTTTGAGACCCAGTACTTC
CAWSVAGGFETQYF
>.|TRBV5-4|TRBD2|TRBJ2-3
TGTGCCAGCAGCTTGGGAGGCCTAGCGGGGAGTACAGATACGCAGTATTTT
CASSLGGLAGSTDTQYF
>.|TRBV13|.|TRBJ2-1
TGTGCCAGCGGTCGGCGGCCCTCCTACAATGAGCAGTTCTTC
CASGRRPSYNEQFF
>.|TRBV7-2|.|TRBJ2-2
TGTGCCAGCAGCTTAGTCGGTGCCAGCGGGGAGCTGTTTTTT
CASSLVGASGELFF
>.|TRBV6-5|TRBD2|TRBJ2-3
TGTGCCAGCAGGACTCGACTAGCGCTGGTAGATACGCAGTATTTT
CASRTRLALVDTQYF
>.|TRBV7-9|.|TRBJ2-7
TGTGCCAGCAGCGGAGAAGGGGTGGGACGGCAGTACTTC
CASSGEGVGRQYF
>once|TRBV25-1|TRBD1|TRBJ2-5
TGTGCCAGCAGTGCAGGGGGCCTTGGAGAGACCCAGTACTTC
CASSAGGLGETQYF
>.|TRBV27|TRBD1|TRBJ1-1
TGTGCCAGCAGGTCGGGACAGTCGAACACTGAAGCTTTCTTT
CASRSGQSNTEAFF
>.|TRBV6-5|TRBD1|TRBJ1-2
TGTGCCAGCAGTTATCAAGGACAGGGCTATGGCTACACCTTC
CASSYQGQGYGYTF
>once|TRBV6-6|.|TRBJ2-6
TGTGCCAGCAGTTCGACGTTCTCTGGGGCCAACGTCCTGACTTTC
CASSSTFSGANVLTF
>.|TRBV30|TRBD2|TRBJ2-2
TGTGCCTGTCCCGGGACTAGCGGGAGGGTAGGGGAGCTGTTTTTT
CACPGTSGRVGELFF
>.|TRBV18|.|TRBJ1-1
TGTGCCAGCTCCCCCGGGTACACTGAAGCTTTCTTT
CASSPGYTEAFF
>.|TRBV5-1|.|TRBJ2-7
TGCGCCAGCAGCTTGGGGACGGACTACGAGCAGTACTTC
CASSLGTDYEQYF
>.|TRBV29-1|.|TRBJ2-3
TGCAGCGTCGGGTCCTCGGTTCTTAAACCAGATACGCAGTATTTT
CSVGSSVLKPDTQYF
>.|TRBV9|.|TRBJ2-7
TGTGCCAGCAGCGTCAGCGGACCCTACGAGCAGTACTTC
CASSVSGPYEQYF
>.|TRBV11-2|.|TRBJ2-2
TGTGCCAGCAGCTTACGACGGGACGGGAGCGGGGAGCTGTTTTTT
CASSLRRDGSGELFF
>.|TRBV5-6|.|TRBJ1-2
TGTGCCAGCAGGAACAACTATGGCTACACCTTC
CASRNNYGYTF
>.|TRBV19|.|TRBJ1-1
TGTGCCAGCGTCCCTTCGACGGGGACCAAATTTGAAGCTTTCTTT
CASVPSTGTKFEAFF
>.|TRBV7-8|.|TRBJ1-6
TGTGCCAGCAGCTTTGGACTTAGCTCCTATAATTCACCCCTCCACTTT
CASSFGLSSYNSPLHF
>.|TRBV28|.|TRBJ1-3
TGTGCCAGCAGTTCCTTGACAGTCTCTGGAAACACCATATATTTT
CASSSLTVSGNTIYF
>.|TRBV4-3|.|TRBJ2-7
TGCGCCAGCAGCCAAGGGAAGGTGGCCGAGCAGTACTTC
CASSQGKVAEQYF
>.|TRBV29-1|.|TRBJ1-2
TGCAGCGTGAGGGACGGATCAAGGTACTATGGCTACACCTTC
CSVRDGSRYYGYTF
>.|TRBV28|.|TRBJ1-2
TGTGCCAGCAGTTCAGGGCTCGGGTATGGCTACACCTTC
CASSSGLGYGYTF
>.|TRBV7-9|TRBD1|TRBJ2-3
TGTGTCAGCAGCCGGGACAGGGGCGGGACAGATACGCAGTATTTT
CVSSRDRGGTDTQYF
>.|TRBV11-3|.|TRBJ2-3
TGTGCCAGCAGCGTTGTAGACGGAGATACGCAGTATTTT
CASSVVDGDTQYF
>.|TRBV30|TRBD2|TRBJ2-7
TGTGCCTTAAACACTCGACTAGCGGGAACCTACGAGCAGTACTTC
CALNTRLAGTYEQYF
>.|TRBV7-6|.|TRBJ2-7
TGTGCCAGCAGCTTATTAAGGGGGGTCGGAGAGCAGTACTTC
CASSLLRGVGEQYF
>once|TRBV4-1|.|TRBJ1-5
TGCGCCAGCAGCCAGGGACACTATAGCAATCAGCCCCAGCATTTT
CASSQGHYSNQPQHF
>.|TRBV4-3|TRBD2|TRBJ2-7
TGCGCCAGCAGCCAAGATCAGGGAGGGTCCTACGAGCAGTACTTC
CASSQDQGGSYEQYF
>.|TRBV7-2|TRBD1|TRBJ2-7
TGTGCCAGCACCGGACCGGGACAGGGCAACGAGCAGTACTTC
CASTGPGQGNEQYF
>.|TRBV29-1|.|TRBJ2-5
TGCAGCGTTGAAAAGGCGTTGGAGACCCAGTACTTC
CSVEKALETQYF
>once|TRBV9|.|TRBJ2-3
TGTGCCAGCAGCGTTGGGCTAGCGACAGATACGCAGTATTTT
CASSVGLATDTQYF
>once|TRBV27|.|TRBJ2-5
TGTGCCAGCAGTTTATCAACCTCCGTTATGGAGACCCAGTACTTC
CASSLSTSVMETQYF
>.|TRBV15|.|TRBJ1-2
TGTGCCACCAGCAGAGACAAAAGACAGTACTATGGCTACACCTTC
CATSRDKRQYYGYTF